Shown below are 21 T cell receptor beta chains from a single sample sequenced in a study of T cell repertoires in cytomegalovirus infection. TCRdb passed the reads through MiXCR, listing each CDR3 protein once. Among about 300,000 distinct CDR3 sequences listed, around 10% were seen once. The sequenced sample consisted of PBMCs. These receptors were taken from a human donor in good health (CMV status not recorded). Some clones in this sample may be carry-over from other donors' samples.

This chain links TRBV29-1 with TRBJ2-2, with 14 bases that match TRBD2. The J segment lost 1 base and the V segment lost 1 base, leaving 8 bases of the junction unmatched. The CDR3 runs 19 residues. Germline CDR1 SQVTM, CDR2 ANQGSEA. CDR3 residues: CSVEGGGLAGDVNTGELFF. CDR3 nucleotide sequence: TGCAGCGTTGAAGGGGGGGGACTAGCGGGGGACGTGAACACCGGGGAGCTGTTTTTT.

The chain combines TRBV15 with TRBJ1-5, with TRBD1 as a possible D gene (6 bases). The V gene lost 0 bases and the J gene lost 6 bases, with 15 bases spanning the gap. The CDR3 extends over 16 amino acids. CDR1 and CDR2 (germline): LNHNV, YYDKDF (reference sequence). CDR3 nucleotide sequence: TGTGCCACCAGCAGAGATGGTATAGGGGGGGGTCAGCCCCAGCATTTT. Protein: CATSRDGIGGGQPQHF.

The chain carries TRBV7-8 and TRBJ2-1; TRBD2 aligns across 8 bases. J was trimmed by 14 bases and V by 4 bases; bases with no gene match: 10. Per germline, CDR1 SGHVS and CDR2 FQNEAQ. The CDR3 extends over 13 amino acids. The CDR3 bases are TGTGCCAGCAGCTCCACGACCGGGGGGGACAAGTTCTTC. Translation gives CASSSTTGGDKFF.

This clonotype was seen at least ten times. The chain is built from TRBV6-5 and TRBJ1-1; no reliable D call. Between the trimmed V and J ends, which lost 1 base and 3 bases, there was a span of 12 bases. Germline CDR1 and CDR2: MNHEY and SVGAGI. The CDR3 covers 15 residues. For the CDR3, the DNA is TGTGCCAGCAGTTACTACTCATCTGCGGACACTGAAGCTTTCTTT. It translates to CASSYYSSADTEAFF.

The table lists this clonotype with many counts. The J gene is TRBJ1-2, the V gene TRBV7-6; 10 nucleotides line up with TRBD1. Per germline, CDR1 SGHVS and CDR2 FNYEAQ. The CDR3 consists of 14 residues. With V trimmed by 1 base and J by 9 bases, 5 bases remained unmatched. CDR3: CASSLVGTGDRYTF. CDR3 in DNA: TGTGCCAGCAGCTTAGTGGGGACAGGGGACCGCTACACCTTC.

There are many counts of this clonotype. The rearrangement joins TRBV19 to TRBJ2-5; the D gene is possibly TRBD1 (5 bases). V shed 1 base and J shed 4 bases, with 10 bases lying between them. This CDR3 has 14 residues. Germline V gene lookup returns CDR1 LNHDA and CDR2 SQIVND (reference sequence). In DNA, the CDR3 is TGTGCCAGTAGTATAGCGGCAGGGCGAGAGACCCAGTACTTC. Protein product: CASSIAAGRETQYF.

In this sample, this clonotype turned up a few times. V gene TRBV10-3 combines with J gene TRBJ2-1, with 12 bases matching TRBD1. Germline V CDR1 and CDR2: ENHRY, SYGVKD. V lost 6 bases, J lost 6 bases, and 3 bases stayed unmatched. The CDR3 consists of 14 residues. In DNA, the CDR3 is TGTGCCATCAGCGGGACAGGGGGCTTCAATGAGCAGTTCTTC. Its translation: CAISGTGGFNEQFF.

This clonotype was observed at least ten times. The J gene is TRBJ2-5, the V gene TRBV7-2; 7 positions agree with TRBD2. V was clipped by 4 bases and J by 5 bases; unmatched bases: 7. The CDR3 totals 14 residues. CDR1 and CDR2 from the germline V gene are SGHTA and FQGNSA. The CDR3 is CASSSRTSRETQYF. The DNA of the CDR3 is TGTGCCAGCAGCTCAAGGACTAGTAGGGAGACCCAGTACTTC.

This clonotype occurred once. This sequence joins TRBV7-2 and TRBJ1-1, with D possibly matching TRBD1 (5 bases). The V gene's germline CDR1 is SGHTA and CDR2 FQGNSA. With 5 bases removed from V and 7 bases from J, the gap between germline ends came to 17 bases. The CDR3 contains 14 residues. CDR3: CASSPGGERSEAFF. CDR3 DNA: TGTGCCAGCAGCCCGGGGGGGGAGCGGAGTGAAGCTTTCTTT. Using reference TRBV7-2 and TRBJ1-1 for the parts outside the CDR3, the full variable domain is GAGVSQSPSNKVTEKGKDVELRCDPISGHTALYWYRQSLGQGLEFLIYFQGNSAPDKSGLPSDRFSAERTGGSVSTLTIQRTQQEDSAVYLCASSPGGERSEAFFGQGTRLTVV.

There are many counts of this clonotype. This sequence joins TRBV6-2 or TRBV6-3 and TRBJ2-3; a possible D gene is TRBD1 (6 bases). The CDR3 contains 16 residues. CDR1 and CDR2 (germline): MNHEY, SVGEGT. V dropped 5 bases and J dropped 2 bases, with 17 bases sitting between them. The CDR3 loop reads CASSPSGTLYTDTQYF. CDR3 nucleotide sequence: TGTGCCAGCAGTCCATCCGGGACACTCTACACAGATACGCAGTATTTT.

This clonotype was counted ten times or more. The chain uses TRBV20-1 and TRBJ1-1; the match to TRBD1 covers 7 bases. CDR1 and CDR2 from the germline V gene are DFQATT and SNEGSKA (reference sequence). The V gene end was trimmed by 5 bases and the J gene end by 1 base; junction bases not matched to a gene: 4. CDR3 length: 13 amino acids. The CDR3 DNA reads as TGCAGTGCTCAGGACAGGACGAACACTGAAGCTTTCTTT. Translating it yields CSAQDRTNTEAFF.

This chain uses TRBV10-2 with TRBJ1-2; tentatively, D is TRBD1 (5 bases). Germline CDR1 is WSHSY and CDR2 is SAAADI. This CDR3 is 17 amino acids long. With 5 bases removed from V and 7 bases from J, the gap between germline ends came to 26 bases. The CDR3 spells CASSLSSEGREDGGYTF. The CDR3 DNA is TGCGCCAGCAGTTTGTCTTCGGAGGGCAGGGAGGACGGTGGCTACACCTTC.

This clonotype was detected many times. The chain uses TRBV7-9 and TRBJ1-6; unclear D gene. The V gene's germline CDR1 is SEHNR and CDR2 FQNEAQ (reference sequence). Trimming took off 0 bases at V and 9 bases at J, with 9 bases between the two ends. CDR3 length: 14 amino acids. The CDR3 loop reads CASSLALWGSPLHF. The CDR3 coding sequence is TGTGCCAGCAGCTTAGCGTTGTGGGGTTCACCCCTCCACTTT. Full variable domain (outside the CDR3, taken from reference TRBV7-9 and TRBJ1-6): DTGVSQNPRHKITKRGQNVTFRCDPISEHNRLYWYRQTLGQGPEFLTYFQNEAQLEKSRLLSDRFSAERPKGSFSTLEIQRTEQGDSAMYLCASSLALWGSPLHFGNGTRLTVT.

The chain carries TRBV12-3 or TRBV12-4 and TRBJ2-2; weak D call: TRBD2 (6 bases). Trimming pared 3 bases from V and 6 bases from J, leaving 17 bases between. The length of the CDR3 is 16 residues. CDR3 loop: CASSFYPPREAGELFF. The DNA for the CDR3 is TGTGCCAGCAGTTTTTATCCCCCCAGGGAGGCCGGGGAGCTGTTTTTT.

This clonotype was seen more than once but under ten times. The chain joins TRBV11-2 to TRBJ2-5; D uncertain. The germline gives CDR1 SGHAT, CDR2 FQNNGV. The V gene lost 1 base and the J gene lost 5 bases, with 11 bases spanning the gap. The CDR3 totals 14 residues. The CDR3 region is CASSLVGPPETQYF. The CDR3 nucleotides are TGTGCCAGCAGCTTAGTCGGCCCCCCCGAGACCCAGTACTTC. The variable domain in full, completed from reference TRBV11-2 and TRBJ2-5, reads EAGVAQSPRYKIIEKRQSVAFWCNPISGHATLYWYQQILGQGPKLLIQFQNNGVVDDSQLPKDRFSAERLKGVDSTLKIQPAKLEDSAVYLCASSLVGPPETQYFGPGTRLLVL.

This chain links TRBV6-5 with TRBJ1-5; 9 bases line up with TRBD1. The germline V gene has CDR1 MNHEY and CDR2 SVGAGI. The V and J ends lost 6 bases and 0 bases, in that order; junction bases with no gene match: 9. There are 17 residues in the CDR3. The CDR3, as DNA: TGTGCCAGCAGCTCGCACAGGGGGCGCGGTAGCAATCAGCCCCAGCATTTT. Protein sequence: CASSSHRGRGSNQPQHF.

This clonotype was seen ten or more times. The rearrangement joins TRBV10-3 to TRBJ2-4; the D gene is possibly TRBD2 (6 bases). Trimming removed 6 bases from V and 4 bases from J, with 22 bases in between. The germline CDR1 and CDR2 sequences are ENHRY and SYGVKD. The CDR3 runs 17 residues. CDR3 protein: CAISEEPPGLPKNIQYF. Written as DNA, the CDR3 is TGTGCCATCAGCGAAGAACCGCCGGGACTCCCGAAAAACATTCAGTACTTC.

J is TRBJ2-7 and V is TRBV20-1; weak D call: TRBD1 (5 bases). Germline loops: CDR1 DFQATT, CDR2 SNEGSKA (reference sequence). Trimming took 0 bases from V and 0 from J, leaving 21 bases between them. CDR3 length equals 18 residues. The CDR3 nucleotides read TGCAGTGCTAGAGATCGAGACAGTTCATCCCCCCCCTCCTACGAGCAGTACGTC. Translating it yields CSARDRDSSSPPSYEQYV.

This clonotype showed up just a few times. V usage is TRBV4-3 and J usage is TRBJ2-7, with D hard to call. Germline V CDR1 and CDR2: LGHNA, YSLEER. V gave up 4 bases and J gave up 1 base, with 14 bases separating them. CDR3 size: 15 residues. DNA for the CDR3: TGCGCCAGCAGCCTCCAAACCCGGGCTTCCTACGAGCAGTACGTC. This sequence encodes CASSLQTRASYEQYV.

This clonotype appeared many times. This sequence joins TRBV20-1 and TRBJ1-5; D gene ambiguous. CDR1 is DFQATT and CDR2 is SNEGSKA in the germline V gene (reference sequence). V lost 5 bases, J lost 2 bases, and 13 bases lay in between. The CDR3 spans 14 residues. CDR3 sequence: CSAFTGGRNQPQHF. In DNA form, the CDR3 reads TGCAGTGCTTTCACCGGTGGGCGCAATCAGCCCCAGCATTTT.

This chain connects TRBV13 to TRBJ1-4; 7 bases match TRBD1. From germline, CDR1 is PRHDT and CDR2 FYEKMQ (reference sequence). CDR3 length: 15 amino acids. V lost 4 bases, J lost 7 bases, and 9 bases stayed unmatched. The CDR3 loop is CASSSRMQGVEKLFF. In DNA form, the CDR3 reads TGTGCCAGCAGCTCCCGGATGCAGGGGGTTGAAAAACTGTTTTTT.